A selection of T cell receptor beta chains follows, all from one sample in a study of cytomegalovirus exposure and HLA in healthy donors. The data were produced by immunoSEQ multiplex PCR, yet TCRdb's version contains in-frame clones alone and is incomplete. The sample records more than 110,000 clones, just under 80% being singletons. Source material: PBMCs. These receptors were taken from a man in his thirties or forties in good health and CMV-seronegative. Each CDR3 is given with its conserved first and last residue. Fields, in order: D gene, clone size, J gene, V gene, CDR3 DNA, CDR3 protein. A D gene is named only where the DNA matches it firmly. The size of a clone is reported for some rows only, either as once, few or many, or as a class for expanded clones.

TRBD1,NA,TRBJ2-7,TRBV5-1,TGCGCCAGCAGCGGCAGTTCCGGGACAGGGTGGAGTCTTGAGCAGTACTTC,CASSGSSGTGWSLEQYF
TRBD1,NA,TRBJ1-1,TRBV6-6,TGTGCCAGCAGTTACCAATTAACAGGGGGCACTGAAGCTTTCTTT,CASSYQLTGGTEAFF
TRBD1,once,TRBJ1-2,TRBV7-8,TGTGCCAGCAGCCCTCGATCCGGACAGGGGAACTATGGCTACACCTTC,CASSPRSGQGNYGYTF
NA,NA,TRBJ2-7,TRBV10-3,TGTGCCACTGTCGCGGGTGGGAGCTCCTACGAGCAGTACTTC,CATVAGGSSYEQYF
NA,NA,TRBJ1-3,TRBV19,TGTGCCTTCGATGGTTGGCCGCGGCGACCCGTACAATCTGGAAACACCATATATTTT,CAFDGWPRRPVQSGNTIYF
TRBD2,NA,TRBJ2-2,TRBV4-1,TGCGCCAGCAGCCTCTTCCGGGACGGGAGGAGCGGGGAGCTGTTTTTT,CASSLFRDGRSGELFF
NA,NA,TRBJ1-1,TRBV4-1,TGCGCCAGCAGCCTTTACGCAGGGGTCTCGGACACTGAAGCTTTCTTT,CASSLYAGVSDTEAFF
TRBD2,NA,TRBJ2-3,TRBV5-4,TGTGCCAGCAGCCTACTAGCGGGGGAACACACAGATACGCAGTATTTT,CASSLLAGEHTDTQYF
NA,NA,TRBJ1-5,TRBV19,TGTGCCAGTAGTCTGGGGGGGGCGAATCAGCCCCAGCATTTT,CASSLGGANQPQHF
TRBD1,NA,TRBJ2-7,TRBV2,TGTGCCAGCAGGGCAGACAGGGTTGGTCGGTACGAGCAGTACTTC,CASRADRVGRYEQYF
TRBD1,few,TRBJ1-1,TRBV28,TGTGCCAGCAACTTGCTCGAAGGGGGCTACACTGAAGCTTTCTTT,CASNLLEGGYTEAFF
TRBD2,NA,TRBJ2-1,TRBV2,TGTGCCAGCAGTGAAGCCCTCACCGGCGGGAGTTCCGGCGGGCAGTTCTTC,CASSEALTGGSSGGQFF
NA,few,TRBJ2-3,TRBV18,TGTGCCAGCTCACTACAGACGTACACAGATACGCAGTATTTT,CASSLQTYTDTQYF
TRBD1,NA,TRBJ1-2,TRBV5-1,TGCGCCAGCAGCGGGGGGGACAGGGCCCCTTGCACCTTC,CASSGGDRAPCTF
NA,NA,TRBJ2-7,TRBV9,TGTGCCAGCAGTCGCCGTGCTCCGAGCTCCTACGAGCAGTACTTC,CASSRRAPSSYEQYF
TRBD1,NA,TRBJ2-3,TRBV4-1,TGCGCCAGCAGAGGACAGGGCACAGATACGCAGTATTTT,CASRGQGTDTQYF
NA,NA,TRBJ1-1,TRBV7-8,TGTGCCAGCAGCTTCGTGGGCTCTGAAGCTTTCTTT,CASSFVGSEAFF
TRBD1,NA,TRBJ1-5,TRBV2,TGTGCCAGCAGTCGACAGGGGATTAATCAGCCCCAGCATTTT,CASSRQGINQPQHF
TRBD1,NA,TRBJ1-5,TRBV27,TGTGCCAGCAGTTTATTCCCTGACAGGGGGCATCTGCCCCAGCATTTT,CASSLFPDRGHLPQHF
TRBD2,NA,TRBJ2-6,TRBV5-1,TGCGCCAGCAGCTGGACGGGACTAGCGGGAGCCGGGGCCAACGTCCTGACTTTC,CASSWTGLAGAGANVLTF
TRBD2,NA,TRBJ2-1,TRBV4-1,TGCGCCAGCAGCCAGATACTAGCGGGGGTCTTCTCCTACAATGAGCAGTTCTTC,CASSQILAGVFSYNEQFF
NA,NA,TRBJ1-3,TRBV28,TGTGCCAGCAGTTTGAGTCTAGGAAACACCATATATTTT,CASSLSLGNTIYF
NA,once,TRBJ1-4,TRBV5-1,TGCGCCAGCAGGGACGGGCTGGAGGGTGAAAAACTGTTTTTT,CASRDGLEGEKLFF
NA,NA,TRBJ2-7,TRBV5-6,TGTGCCAGCAGCTTGACAGGACCCTACGAGCAGTACTTC,CASSLTGPYEQYF
TRBD1,once,TRBJ1-2,TRBV6-5,TGTGCCAGCAGTTACTCTTTATATCAGGGGGCGGGTGGCTACACCTTC,CASSYSLYQGAGGYTF